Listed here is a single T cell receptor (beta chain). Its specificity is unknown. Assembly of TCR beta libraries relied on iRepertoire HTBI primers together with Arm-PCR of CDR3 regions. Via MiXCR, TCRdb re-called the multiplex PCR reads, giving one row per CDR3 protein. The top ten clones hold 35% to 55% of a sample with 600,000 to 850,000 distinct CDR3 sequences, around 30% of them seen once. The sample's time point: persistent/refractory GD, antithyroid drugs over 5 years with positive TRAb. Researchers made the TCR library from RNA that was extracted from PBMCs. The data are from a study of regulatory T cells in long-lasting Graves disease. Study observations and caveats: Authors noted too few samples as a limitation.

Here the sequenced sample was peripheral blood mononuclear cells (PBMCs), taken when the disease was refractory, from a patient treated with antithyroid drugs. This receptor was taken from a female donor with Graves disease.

The chain's CDR3 is CSARDAARGNTEAFF. The CDR3 DNA reads as TGCAGTGCTAGAGATGCGGCCAGGGGGAACACTGAAGCTTTCTTT. This sequence joins TRBV20-1 and TRBJ1-1; D perhaps matches TRBD1 (6 bases). The CDR3 loop spans 15 amino acids. CDR1 and CDR2 from the germline V gene are DFQATT and SNEGSKA (reference sequence). The V and J ends lost 0 bases and 1 base respectively, with 12 bases between them.